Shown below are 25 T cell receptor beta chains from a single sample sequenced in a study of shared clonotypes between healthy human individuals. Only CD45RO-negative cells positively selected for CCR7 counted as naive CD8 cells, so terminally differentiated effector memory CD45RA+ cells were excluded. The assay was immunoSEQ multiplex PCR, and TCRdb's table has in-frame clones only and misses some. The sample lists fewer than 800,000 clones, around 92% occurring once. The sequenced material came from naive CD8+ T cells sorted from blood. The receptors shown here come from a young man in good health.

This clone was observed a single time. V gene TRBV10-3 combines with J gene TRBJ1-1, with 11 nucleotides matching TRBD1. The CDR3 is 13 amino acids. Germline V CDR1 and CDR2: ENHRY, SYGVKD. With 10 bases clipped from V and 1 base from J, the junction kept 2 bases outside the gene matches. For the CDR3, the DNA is TGTGCCACGGGACAGGGGGGGAACACTGAAGCTTTCTTT. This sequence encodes CATGQGGNTEAFF.

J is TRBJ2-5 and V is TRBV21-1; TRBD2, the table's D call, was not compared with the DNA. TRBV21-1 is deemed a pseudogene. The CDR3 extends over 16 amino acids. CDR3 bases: TGTGCCAGCAGCAAAGGGGGAGACTCGAGGGTAGAGACCCAGTACTTC. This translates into CASSKGGDSRVETQYF.

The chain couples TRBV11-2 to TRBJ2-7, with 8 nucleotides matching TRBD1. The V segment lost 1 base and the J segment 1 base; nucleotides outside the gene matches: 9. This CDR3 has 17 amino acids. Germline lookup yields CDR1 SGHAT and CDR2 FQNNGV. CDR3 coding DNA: TGTGCCAGCAGCTTAGGTGGAGGACAGGGCCTTTCCTACGAGCAGTACTTC. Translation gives CASSLGGGQGLSYEQYF.

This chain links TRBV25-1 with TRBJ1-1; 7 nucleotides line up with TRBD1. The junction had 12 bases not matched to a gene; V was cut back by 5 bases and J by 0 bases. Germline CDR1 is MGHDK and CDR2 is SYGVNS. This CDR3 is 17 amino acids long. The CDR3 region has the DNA TGTGCCAGCAGTCCCCCCCCGACAGGGTGGGTGAACACTGAAGCTTTCTTT. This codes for CASSPPPTGWVNTEAFF.

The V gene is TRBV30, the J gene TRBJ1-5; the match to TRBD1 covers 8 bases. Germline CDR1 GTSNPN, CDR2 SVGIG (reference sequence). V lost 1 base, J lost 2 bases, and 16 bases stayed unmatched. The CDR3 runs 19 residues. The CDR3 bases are TGTGCCTGGAGTGACCCGGACAGGGCTACCGCATTTGGCAATCAGCCCCAGCATTTT. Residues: CAWSDPDRATAFGNQPQHF. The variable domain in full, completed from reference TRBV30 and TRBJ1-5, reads SQTIHQWPATLVQPVGSPLSLECTVEGTSNPNLYWYRQAAGRGLQLLFYSVGIGQISSEVPQNLSASRPQDRQFILSSKKLLLSDSGFYLCAWSDPDRATAFGNQPQHFGDGTRLSIL.

The CDR3 reads CASSPPKGVVMNTEAFF. For the CDR3, the DNA is TGTGCCAGCTCACCACCGAAAGGGGTTGTAATGAACACTGAAGCTTTCTTT. The chain employs TRBV18 and TRBJ1-1, with D maybe TRBD1 (5 bases). The CDR3 runs 17 residues. CDR1 KGHSH and CDR2 LQKENI come from the germline V gene. V was pared by 0 bases and J by 0 bases, with 14 bases between.

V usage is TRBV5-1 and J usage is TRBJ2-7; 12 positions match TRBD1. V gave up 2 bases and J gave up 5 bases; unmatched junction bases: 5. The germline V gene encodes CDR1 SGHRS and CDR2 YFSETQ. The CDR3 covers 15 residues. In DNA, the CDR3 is TGCGCCAGCAGCTTCCGGGACAGGGGGCTCGACGAGCAGTACTTC. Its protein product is CASSFRDRGLDEQYF.

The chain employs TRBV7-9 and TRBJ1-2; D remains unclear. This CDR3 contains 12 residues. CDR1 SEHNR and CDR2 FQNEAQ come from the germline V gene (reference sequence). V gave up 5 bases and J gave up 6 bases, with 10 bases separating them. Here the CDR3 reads CASSRRADGYTF. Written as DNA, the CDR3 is TGTGCCAGCAGCCGAAGGGCGGATGGCTACACCTTC.

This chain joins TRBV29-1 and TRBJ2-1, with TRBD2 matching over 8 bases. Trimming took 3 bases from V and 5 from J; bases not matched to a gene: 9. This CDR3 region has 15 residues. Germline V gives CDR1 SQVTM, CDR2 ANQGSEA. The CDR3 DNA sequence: TGCAGCGTTGATGACGCGGCGGGAGGTGACAATGAGCAGTTCTTC. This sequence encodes CSVDDAAGGDNEQFF.

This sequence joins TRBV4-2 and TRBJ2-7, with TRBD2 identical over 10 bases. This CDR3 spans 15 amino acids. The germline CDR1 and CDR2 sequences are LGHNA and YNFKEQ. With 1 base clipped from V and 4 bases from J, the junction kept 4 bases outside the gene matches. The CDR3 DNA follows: TGTGCCAGCAGCCAAGCAGTAGCGGGAGGTTACGAGCAGTACTTC. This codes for CASSQAVAGGYEQYF.

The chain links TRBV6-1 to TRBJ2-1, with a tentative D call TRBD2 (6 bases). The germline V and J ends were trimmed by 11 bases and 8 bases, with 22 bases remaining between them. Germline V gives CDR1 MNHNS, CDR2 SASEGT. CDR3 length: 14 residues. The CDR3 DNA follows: TGTGCCCGCCAACGGGAGACCCAATGGTATGAGCAGTTCTTC. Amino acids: CARQRETQWYEQFF.

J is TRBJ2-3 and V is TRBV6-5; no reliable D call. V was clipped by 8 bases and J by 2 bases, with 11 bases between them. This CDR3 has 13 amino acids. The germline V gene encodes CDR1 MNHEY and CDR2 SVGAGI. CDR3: CASSRVNTDTQYF. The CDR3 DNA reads TGTGCCAGCTCCCGGGTTAACACAGATACGCAGTATTTT.

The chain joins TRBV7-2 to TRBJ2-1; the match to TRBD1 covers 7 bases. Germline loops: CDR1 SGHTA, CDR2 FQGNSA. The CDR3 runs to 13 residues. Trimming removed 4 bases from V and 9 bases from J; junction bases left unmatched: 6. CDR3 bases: TGTGCCAGCAGCTCAGACAGGGCGAGTGAGCAGTTCTTC. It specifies CASSSDRASEQFF.

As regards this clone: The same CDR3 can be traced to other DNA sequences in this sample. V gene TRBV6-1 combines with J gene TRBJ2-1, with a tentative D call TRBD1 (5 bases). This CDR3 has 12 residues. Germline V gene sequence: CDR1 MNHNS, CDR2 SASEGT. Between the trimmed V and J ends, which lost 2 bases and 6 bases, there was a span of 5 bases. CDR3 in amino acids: CASSERGNEQFF. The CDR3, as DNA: TGTGCCAGCAGTGAAAGGGGCAATGAGCAGTTCTTC.

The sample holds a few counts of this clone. The chain's CDR3 is CASSLYWNTGELFF. The CDR3 DNA follows: TGTGCCAGCAGTCTCTACTGGAACACCGGGGAGCTGTTTTTT. The rearrangement links TRBV2 to TRBJ2-2; D unresolved. Trimming removed 5 bases at V and 1 base at J, with 8 bases between. This CDR3 region has 14 residues. Germline V lookup: CDR1 SNHLY, CDR2 FYNNEI.

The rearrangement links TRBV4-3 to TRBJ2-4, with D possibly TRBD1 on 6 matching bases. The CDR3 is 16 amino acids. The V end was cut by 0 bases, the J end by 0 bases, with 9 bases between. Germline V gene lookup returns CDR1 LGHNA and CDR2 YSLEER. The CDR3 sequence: CASSQEWTEAKNIQYF. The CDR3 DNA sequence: TGCGCCAGCAGCCAAGAGTGGACAGAAGCCAAAAACATTCAGTACTTC.

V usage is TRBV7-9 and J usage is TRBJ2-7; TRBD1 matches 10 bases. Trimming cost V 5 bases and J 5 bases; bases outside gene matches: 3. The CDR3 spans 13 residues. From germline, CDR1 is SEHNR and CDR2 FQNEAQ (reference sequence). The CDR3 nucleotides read TGTGCCAGCAGCAGACAGGGGGCCCACGAGCAGTACTTC. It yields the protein CASSRQGAHEQYF.

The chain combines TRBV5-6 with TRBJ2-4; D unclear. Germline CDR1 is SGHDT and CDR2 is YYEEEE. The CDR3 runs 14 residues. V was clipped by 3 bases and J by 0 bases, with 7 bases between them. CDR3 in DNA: TGTGCCAGCAGCTCTTGGGCAGCCAAAAACATTCAGTACTTC. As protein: CASSSWAAKNIQYF.

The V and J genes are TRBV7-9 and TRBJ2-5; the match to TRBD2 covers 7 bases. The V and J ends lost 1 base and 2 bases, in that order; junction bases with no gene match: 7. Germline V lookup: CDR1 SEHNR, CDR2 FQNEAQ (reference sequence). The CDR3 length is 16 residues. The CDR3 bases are TGTGCCAGCAGCTTAGTGGCTAGCGGACCACAAGAGACCCAGTACTTC. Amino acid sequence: CASSLVASGPQETQYF.

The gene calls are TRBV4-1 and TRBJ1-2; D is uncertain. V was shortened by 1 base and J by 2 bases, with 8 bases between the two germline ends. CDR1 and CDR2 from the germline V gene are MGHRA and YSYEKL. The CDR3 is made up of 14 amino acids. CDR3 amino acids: CASSQVSKNYGYTF. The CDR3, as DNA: TGCGCCAGCAGCCAAGTCTCCAAGAACTATGGCTACACCTTC.

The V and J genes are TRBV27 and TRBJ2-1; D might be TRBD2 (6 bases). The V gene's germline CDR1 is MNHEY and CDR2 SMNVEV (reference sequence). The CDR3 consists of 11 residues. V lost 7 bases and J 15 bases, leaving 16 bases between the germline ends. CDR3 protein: CASTGPAGSFF. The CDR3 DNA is TGTGCCAGCACCGGACCGGCGGGGTCGTTCTTC.

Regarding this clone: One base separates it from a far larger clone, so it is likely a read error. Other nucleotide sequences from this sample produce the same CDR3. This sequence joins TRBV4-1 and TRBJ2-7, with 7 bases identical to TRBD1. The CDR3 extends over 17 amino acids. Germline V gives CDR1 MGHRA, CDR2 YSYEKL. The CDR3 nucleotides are TGCGCTAGCAGCCAAGGCCCAGCAGGGGGAGTCAAAAACGAGCAGTACTTC. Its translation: CASSQGPAGGVKNEQYF.

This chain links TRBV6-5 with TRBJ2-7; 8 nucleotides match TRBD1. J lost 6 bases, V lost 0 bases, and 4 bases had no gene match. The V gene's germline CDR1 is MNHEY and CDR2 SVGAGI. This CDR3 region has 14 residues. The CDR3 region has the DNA TGTGCCAGCAGTTACTCGGCCAGGGGGCGCGAGCAGTACTTC. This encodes CASSYSARGREQYF.

In DNA, the CDR3 is TGCAGCGTCCTGAGGGGGACAGATACGCAGTATTTT. Its translation is CSVLRGTDTQYF. The chain recombines TRBV29-1 with TRBJ2-3, with D perhaps matching TRBD1 (6 bases). Trimming removed 6 bases at V and 3 bases at J, with 10 bases between. Looked up from germline, CDR1 is SQVTM and CDR2 is ANQGSEA. The CDR3 contains 12 residues.

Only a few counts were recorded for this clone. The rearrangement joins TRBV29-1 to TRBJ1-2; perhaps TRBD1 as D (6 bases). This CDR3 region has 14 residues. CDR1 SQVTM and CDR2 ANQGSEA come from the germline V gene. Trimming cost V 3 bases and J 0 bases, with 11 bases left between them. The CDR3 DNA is TGCAGCGTTGAGGTGAGGGGGTCTAACTATGGCTACACCTTC. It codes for CSVEVRGSNYGYTF.